This T cell receptor (beta chain) was captured in a study of identical twins. At least ten counts were recorded for this clonotype. TCRdb analysed the 5' RACE reads with MiXCR anew, one entry per CDR3 protein. The table lists 570,000 or so distinct CDR3 sequences, more than 9% of them singletons. Germline V gives CDR1 MDHEN, CDR2 SYDVKM. V was trimmed by 2 bases and J by 3 bases, leaving 14 bases between them. This CDR3 is built from 15 residues. This same sample was also part of a study on yellow fever vaccine responses in identical twins.

The chain uses TRBV28 and TRBJ2-7; possible D gene TRBD1, 5 bases. This clonotype was obtained from a woman between 18 and 29 years old in good health. Input material: PBMCs. The CDR3 sequence: CASSLRLGRDYEQYF. The CDR3 DNA reads TGTGCCAGCAGTTTACGGCTCGGCAGGGACTACGAGCAGTACTTC.